The entry that follows covers one T cell receptor beta chain sequence. Its specificity is unknown. This sample is part of a study of T cell repertoires in cytomegalovirus infection. Across the study: Public signatures in TCR beta pointed to CMV infection and matching HLA type.

Notes on the study in general: What dominated the ex vivo response were HLA-C-restricted CMV-specific TCR beta clonotypes.

The germline V gene encodes CDR1 DFQATT and CDR2 SNEGSKA (reference sequence). V was cut by 5 bases and J by 2 bases, with 14 bases left in between. The CDR3 extends over 14 amino acids. TCRdb re-called the reads with MiXCR, one entry per CDR3 protein. The sample includes about 180,000 distinct CDR3 sequences, roughly an eighth of them seen just once. This chain links TRBV20-1 with TRBJ2-3; D could derive from TRBD1 or TRBD2 (5 bases each). Sequencing was carried out using PBMCs. The receptor's source is a human donor in good health (CMV status not recorded). Some clones in this sample may be carry-over from other donors' samples. The CDR3 region has the DNA TGCAGTGCTGGGGACGGAACTTACACAGATACGCAGTATTTT. This sequence encodes CSAGDGTYTDTQYF.